A single sample is the source of the 3 T cell receptor beta chains below, sequenced in a study of prognosis after radiotherapy for stage I lung cancer. Genomic DNA was subjected to two-round multiplex PCR for amplification of TCR beta CDR3. Primers targeting each individual TRBV and TRBJ gene were applied in first-round PCR. MiXCR was run by TCRdb on the multiplex PCR reads, yielding one entry per CDR3 protein. The sample contains some 36,000 distinct CDR3 sequences, roughly 25% of which appear only once. Sequences were derived from PBMCs, sampled before or after stereotactic body radiation therapy (not recorded which). Receptor source: a donor of 50 years or more with non-small cell lung cancer.

Concerning this clonotype: A read error may explain this, as a much larger clone is one base away. Here the CDR3 reads CARSYRFTDTQYF. The CDR3, as DNA: TGTGCCAGAAGCTATCGCTTCACAGATACGCAGTATTTT. V is TRBV5-4 and J is TRBJ2-3; D call uncertain. The CDR3 covers 13 residues. Germline V CDR1 and CDR2: SGHNT, YYREEE (reference sequence). Complete variable domain (other parts from reference TRBV5-4 and TRBJ2-3): ETGVTQSPTHLIKTRGQQVTLRCSSQSGHNTVSWYQQALGQGPQFIFQYYREEENGRGNFPPRFSGLQFPNYSSELNVNALELDDSALYLCARSYRFTDTQYFGPGTRLTVL.

In this sample, this clonotype turned up many times. This chain joins TRBV6-5 and TRBJ2-7; weak D call: TRBD2 (5 bases). Germline loops: CDR1 MNHEY, CDR2 SVGAGI. V lost 3 bases, J lost 6 bases, and 15 bases lay in between. CDR3 size: 14 residues. For the CDR3, the DNA is TGTGCCAGCAGTTATGGAGGTGCAGGTTCCGAGCAGTACTTC. This encodes CASSYGGAGSEQYF.

Turning to this clonotype: This may arise from a read error, as a much more abundant clone is one base away. This chain connects TRBV5-4 to TRBJ2-3, with 7 bases aligning to TRBD2. The CDR3 contains 15 residues. Germline V CDR1 and CDR2: SGHNT, YYREEE (reference sequence). The CDR3 region has the DNA TGTGCCAGCAACTTGGGACTAATCGGCACAGATACGCAGTATTTT. This translates into CASNLGLIGTDTQYF.